This TCR beta chain was recorded in a study of shared clonotypes between healthy human individuals. Germline values: CDR1 SGHNT, CDR2 YYREEE (reference sequence). V was shortened by 1 base and J by 4 bases, with 12 bases between the two germline ends. This CDR3 spans 14 amino acids. The deep-level immunoSEQ assay was used. Only in-frame clones appear in the TCRdb table, and some are missing; sequencing was by immunoSEQ multiplex PCR. The sample lists some 2 million clones; about 95% were seen once. CD45RO negativity and positive selection for CCR7 defined naive CD8 cells, a population that excluded terminally differentiated effector memory CD45RA+ cells.

V usage is TRBV5-4 and J usage is TRBJ2-7, with unresolved D. This receptor was identified in a man between 18 and 29 years old in good health. The specimen sequenced was naive CD8+ T cells sorted from blood. The CDR3 region is CASSLIGVIYEQYF. The DNA for the CDR3 is TGTGCCAGCAGCTTGATTGGGGTTATTTACGAGCAGTACTTC.